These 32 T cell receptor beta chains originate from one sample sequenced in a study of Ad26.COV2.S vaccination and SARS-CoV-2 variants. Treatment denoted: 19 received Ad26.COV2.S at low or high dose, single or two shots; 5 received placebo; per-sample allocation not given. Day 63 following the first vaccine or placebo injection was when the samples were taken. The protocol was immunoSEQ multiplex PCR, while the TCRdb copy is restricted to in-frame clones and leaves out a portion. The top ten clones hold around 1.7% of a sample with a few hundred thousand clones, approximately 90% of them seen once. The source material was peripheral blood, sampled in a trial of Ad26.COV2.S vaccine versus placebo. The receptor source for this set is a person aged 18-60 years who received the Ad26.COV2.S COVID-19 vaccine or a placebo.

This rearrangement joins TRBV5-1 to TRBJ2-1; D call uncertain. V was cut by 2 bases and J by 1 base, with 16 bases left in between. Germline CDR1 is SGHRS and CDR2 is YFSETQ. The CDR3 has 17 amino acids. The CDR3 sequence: CASSLEKTVGSYNEQFF. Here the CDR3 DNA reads TGCGCCAGCAGCTTAGAAAAAACTGTTGGGTCCTACAATGAGCAGTTCTTC.

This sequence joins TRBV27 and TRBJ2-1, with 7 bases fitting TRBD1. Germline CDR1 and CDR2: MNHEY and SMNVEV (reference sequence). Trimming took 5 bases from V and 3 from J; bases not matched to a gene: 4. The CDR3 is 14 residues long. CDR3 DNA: TGTGCCAGCAGTACCTGGGACAGCTACAATGAGCAGTTCTTC. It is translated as CASSTWDSYNEQFF.

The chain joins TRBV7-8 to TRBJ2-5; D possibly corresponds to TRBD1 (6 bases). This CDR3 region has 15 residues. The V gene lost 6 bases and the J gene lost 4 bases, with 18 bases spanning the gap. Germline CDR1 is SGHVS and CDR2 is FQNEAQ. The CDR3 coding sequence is TGTGCCAGCAGACGTGGTGGGCAGGGGCGAGAGACCCAGTACTTC. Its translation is CASRRGGQGRETQYF.

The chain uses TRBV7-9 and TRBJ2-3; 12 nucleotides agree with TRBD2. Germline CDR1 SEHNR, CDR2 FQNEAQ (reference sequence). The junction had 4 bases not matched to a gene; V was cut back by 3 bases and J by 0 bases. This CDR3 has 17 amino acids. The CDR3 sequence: CASSLTSGGASTDTQYF. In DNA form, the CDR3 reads TGTGCCAGCAGCTTGACTAGCGGGGGTGCTAGCACAGATACGCAGTATTTT.

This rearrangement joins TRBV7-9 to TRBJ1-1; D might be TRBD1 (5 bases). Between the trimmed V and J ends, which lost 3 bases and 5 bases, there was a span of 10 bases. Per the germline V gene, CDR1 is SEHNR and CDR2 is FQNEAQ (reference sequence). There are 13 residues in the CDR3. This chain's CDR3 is CASSLSGGTEAFF. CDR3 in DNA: TGTGCCAGCAGCTTGTCGGGGGGGACTGAAGCTTTCTTT.

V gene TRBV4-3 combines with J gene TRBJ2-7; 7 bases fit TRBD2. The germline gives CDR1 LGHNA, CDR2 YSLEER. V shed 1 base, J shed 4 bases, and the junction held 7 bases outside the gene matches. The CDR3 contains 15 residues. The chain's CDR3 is CASSQAPRGEYEQYF. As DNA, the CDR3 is TGCGCCAGCAGCCAAGCCCCCCGGGGGGAGTACGAGCAGTACTTC.

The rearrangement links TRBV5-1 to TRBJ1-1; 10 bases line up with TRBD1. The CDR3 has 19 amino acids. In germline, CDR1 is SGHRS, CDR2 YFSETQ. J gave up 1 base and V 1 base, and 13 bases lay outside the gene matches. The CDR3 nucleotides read TGCGCCAGCAGCTTGTACGGACAGGGGGGTGCTAATTGGAACACTGAAGCTTTCTTT. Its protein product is CASSLYGQGGANWNTEAFF.

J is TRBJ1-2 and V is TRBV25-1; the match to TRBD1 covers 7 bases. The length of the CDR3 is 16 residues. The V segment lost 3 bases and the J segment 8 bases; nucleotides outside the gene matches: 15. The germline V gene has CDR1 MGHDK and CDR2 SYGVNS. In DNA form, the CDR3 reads TGTGCCAGCAGTGACAGCAAAGTGGACAGGACTGGGGGCTACACCTTC. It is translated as CASSDSKVDRTGGYTF.

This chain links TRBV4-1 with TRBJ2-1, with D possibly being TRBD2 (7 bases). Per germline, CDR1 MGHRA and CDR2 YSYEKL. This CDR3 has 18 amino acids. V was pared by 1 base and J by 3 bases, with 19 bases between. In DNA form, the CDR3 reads TGCGCCAGCAGCCAAGTCTTAGGGGGGGGCGCATACTACAATGAGCAGTTCTTC. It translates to CASSQVLGGGAYYNEQFF.

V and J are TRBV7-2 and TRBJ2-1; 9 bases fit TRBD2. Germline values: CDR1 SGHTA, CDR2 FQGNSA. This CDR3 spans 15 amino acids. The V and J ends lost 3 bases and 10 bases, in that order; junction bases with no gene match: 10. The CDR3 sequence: CASSFSSTSGLEQFF. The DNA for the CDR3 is TGTGCCAGCAGCTTTTCGTCGACTAGCGGCCTCGAGCAGTTCTTC.

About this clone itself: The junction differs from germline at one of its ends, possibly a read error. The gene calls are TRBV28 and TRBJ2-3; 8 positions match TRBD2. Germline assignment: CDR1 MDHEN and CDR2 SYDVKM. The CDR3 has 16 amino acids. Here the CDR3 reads CASRLFGGASPDTQYF. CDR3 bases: TGTGCCAGCAGGTTATTCGGGGGGGCCTCCCCAGATACGCAGTATTTT.

The CDR3 coding sequence is TGTGCCAGCAGTTCCCCACGACAGGGGGCGAAGTACGAGCAGTACTTC. This encodes CASSSPRQGAKYEQYF. The chain combines TRBV28 with TRBJ2-7; 10 bases align to TRBD1. CDR1 is MDHEN and CDR2 is SYDVKM in the germline V gene. Trimming cost V 4 bases and J 4 bases; bases outside gene matches: 10. This CDR3 spans 16 amino acids.

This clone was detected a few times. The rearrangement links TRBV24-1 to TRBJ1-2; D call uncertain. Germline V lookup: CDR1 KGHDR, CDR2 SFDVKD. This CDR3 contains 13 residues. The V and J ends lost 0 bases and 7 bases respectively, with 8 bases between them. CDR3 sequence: CATSDLVFGGYTF. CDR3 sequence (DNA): TGTGCCACCAGTGATTTGGTTTTTGGTGGCTACACCTTC.

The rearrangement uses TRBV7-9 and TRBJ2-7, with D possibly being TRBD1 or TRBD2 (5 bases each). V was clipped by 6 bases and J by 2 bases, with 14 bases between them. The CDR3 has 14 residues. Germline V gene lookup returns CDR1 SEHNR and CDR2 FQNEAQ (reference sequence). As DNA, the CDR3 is TGTGCCAGCAGTTCCGGGACCTTTGCCTACGAGCAGTACTTC. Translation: CASSSGTFAYEQYF.

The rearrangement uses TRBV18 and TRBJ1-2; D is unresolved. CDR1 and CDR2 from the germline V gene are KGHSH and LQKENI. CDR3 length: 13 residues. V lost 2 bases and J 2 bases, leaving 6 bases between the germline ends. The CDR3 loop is CASSPAENYGYTF. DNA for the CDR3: TGTGCCAGCTCACCAGCCGAAAACTATGGCTACACCTTC.

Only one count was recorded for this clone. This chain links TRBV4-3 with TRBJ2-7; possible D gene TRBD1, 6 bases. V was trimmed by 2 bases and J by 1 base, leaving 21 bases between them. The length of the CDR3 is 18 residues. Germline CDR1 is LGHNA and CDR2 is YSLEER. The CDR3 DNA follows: TGCGCCAGCAGCCAAAAAGCCCTAACAGGGTACAGATCCTACGAGCAGTACTTC. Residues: CASSQKALTGYRSYEQYF.

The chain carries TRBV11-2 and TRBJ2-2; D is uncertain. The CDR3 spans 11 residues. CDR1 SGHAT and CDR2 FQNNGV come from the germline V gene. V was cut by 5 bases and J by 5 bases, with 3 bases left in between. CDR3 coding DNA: TGTGCCAGCAGCAAGACCGGGGAGCTGTTTTTT. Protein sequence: CASSKTGELFF.

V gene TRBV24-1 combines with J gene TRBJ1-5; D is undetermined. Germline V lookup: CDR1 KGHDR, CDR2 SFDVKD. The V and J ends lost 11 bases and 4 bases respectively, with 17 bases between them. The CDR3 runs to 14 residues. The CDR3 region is CAIADSMRNQPQHF. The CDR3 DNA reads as TGTGCCATAGCGGACTCCATGCGGAATCAGCCCCAGCATTTT.

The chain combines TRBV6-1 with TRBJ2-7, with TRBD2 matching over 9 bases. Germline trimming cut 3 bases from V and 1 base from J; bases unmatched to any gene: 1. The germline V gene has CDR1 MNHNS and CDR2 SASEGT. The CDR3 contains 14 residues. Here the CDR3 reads CASSDSGGSYEQYF. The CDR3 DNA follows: TGTGCCAGCAGTGATAGCGGGGGTTCCTACGAGCAGTACTTC.

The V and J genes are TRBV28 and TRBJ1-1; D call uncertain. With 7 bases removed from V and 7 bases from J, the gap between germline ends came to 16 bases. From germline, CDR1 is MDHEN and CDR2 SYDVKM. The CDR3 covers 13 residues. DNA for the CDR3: TGTGCCAGCACCTTGTTGGGGTTGGTTGAAGCTTTCTTT. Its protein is CASTLLGLVEAFF.

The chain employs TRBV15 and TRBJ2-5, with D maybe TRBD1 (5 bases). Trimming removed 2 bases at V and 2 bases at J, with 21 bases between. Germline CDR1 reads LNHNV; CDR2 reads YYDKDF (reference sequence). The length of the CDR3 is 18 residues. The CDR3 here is CATSRRRGQGRRQETQYF. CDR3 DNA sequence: TGTGCCACCAGCAGAAGGAGAGGTCAGGGCAGGCGTCAAGAGACCCAGTACTTC.

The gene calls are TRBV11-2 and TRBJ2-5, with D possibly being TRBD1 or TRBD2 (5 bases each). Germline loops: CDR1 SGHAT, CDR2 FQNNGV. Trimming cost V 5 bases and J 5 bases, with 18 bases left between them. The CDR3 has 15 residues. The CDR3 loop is CASSTDGTLPETQYF. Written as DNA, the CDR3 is TGTGCCAGCAGCACCGACGGGACCCTTCCTGAGACCCAGTACTTC.

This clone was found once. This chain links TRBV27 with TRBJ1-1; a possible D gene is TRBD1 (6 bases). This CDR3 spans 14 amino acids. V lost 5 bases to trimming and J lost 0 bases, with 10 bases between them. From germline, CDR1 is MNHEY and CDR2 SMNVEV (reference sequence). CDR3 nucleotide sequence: TGTGCCAGCAGTATCACAGGGATGAACACTGAAGCTTTCTTT. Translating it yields CASSITGMNTEAFF.

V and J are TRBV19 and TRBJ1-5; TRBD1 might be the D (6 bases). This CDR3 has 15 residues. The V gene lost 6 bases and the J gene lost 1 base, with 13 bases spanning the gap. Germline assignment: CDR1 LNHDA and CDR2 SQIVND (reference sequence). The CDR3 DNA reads TGTGCCAGTAGAGAAAGAACAGGGAGCAATCAGCCCCAGCATTTT. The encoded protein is CASRERTGSNQPQHF.

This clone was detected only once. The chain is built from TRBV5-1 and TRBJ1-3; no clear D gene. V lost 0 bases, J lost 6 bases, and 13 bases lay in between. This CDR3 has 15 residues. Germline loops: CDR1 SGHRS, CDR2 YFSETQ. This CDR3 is CASSLGSRGLNTIYF. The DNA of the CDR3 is TGCGCCAGCAGCTTGGGGTCCCGCGGGCTAAACACCATATATTTT.

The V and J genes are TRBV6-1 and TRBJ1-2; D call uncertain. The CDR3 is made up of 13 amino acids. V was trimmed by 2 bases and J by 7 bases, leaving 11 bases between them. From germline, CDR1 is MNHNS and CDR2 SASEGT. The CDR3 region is CASSEIGFSGYTF. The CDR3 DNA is TGTGCCAGCAGTGAAATTGGGTTTTCTGGCTACACCTTC.

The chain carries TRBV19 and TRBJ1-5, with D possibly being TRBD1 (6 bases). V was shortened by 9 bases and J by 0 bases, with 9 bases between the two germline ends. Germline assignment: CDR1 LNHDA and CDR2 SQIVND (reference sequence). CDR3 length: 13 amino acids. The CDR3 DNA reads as TGTGCCAGCTCCAGGGGTAGCAATCAGCCCCAGCATTTT. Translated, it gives CASSRGSNQPQHF.

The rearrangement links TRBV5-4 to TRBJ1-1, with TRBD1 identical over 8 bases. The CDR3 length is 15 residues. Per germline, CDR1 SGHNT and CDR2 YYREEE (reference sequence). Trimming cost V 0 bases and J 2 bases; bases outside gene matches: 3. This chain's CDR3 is CASSLGRGRNTEAFF. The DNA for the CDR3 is TGTGCCAGCAGCTTGGGCAGGGGGCGTAACACTGAAGCTTTCTTT.

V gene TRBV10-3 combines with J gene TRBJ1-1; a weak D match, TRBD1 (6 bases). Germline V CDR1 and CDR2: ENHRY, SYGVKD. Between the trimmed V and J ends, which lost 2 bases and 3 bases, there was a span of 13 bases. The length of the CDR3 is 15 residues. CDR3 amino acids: CAISETGQRDTEAFF. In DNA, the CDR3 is TGTGCCATCAGTGAGACAGGGCAGAGGGACACTGAAGCTTTCTTT.

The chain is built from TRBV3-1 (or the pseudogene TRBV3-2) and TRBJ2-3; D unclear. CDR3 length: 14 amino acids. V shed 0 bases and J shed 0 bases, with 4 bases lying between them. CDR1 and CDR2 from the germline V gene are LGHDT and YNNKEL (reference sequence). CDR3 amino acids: CASSQEFSTDTQYF. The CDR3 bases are TGTGCCAGCAGCCAAGAGTTTAGCACAGATACGCAGTATTTT.

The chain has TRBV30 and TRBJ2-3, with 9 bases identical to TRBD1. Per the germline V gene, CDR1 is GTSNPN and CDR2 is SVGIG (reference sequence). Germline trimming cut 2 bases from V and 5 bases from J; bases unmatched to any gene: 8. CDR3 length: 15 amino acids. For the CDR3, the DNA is TGTGCCTGGAGTTCACAGACAGGGGGTTTAGATACGCAGTATTTT. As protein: CAWSSQTGGLDTQYF.

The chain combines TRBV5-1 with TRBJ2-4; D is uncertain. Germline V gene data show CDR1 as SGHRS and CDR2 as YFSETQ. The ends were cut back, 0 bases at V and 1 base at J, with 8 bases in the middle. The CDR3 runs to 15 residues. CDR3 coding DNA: TGCGCCAGCAGCTTGGGAGACACTGCCAAAAACATTCAGTACTTC. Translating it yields CASSLGDTAKNIQYF.